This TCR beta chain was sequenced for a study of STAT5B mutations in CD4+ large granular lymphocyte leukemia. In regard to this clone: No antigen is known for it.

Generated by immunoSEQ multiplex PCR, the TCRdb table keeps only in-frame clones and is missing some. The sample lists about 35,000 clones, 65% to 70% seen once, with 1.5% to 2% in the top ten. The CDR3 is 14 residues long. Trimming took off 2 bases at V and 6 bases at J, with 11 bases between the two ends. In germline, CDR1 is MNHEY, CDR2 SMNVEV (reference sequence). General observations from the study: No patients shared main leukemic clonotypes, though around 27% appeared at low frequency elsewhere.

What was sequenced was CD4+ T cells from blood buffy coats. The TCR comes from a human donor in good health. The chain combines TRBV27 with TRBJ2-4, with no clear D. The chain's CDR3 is CASSLIGLGNIQYF. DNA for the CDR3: TGTGCCAGCAGTTTAATTGGGCTCGGAAACATTCAGTACTTC.